This T cell receptor (beta chain) was profiled in a study of T cell repertoires in cytomegalovirus infection. On the study more broadly: It was the public TCR beta signatures that indicated both CMV infection and matching HLA type. Study results and limitations: Dominating the ex vivo response were TCR beta clonotypes that were CMV-specific and HLA-C-restricted. CMV carriers with the relevant HLA were identified by cumulative public TCR beta family frequency.

The CDR3 sequence is 14 residues long. The germline V gene encodes CDR1 GTSNPN and CDR2 SVGIG (reference sequence). V lost 7 bases and J lost 7; bases outside the gene matches: 9. Concerning this clonotype itself: Its antigen is still unknown.

TCRdb re-analysed the reads in MiXCR, keeping a single row per CDR3 protein. Of 85,000 to 120,000 distinct CDR3 sequences in the sample, approximately 17% are singletons; the top ten hold approximately 7.6%. The chain recombines TRBV30 with TRBJ1-6, with TRBD1 matching 8 bases. The source material was PBMCs. This TCR was sampled from a human donor in good health (CMV status not recorded). Some clones in this sample may be carry-over from other donors' samples. The CDR3 DNA follows: TGTGCCTTGACACAGGGGGAATTAAATTCACCCCTCCACTTT. Its protein product is CALTQGELNSPLHF.